This TCR beta chain is from a study of T cells in Graves' hyperthyroidism and ophthalmopathy. Broader study findings: A model built on 13 V-J features separated ophthalmopathy from stable hyperthyroidism.

Amplification targeted TCR beta CDR3 regions from RNA transcripts. First-round RT-PCR with HTBI primers amplified the TCR CDR3 region. TCRdb passed the multiplex PCR reads through MiXCR, listing each CDR3 protein once. This table has about 720,000 distinct CDR3 sequences, roughly 20% appearing once. Germline V CDR1 and CDR2: MNHNS, SASEGT. V lost 9 bases, J lost 4 bases, and 15 bases lay in between. The CDR3 has 13 residues. This clonotype was seen more than once but under ten times. Its antigen is undetermined. Newly diagnosed hyperthyroidism, duration under 2 months, in patients aged 18 to 65. Not enrolled were patients with uncontrolled infection, other autoimmune disease, pregnancy or lactation.

This sequence joins TRBV6-1 and TRBJ1-1; D possibly corresponds to TRBD1 (6 bases). This sequence originates from a woman in her 50s with Graves' hyperthyroidism that later progressed to Graves' ophthalmopathy. Sequencing was done on a sample of blood. CDR3 bases: TGTGCCAGTGACACAGGGTTTGGCACTGAAGCTTTCTTT. Its protein product is CASDTGFGTEAFF.